These 22 T cell receptor delta chains were all obtained from the same sample, sequenced in a study of Vδ1+ human thymocytes. Extracted RNA was reverse transcribed into cDNA. The CDR3 regions were amplified by multiplex PCR from V-gene primers to a constant-region primer. TCRdb reanalyzed the multiplex PCR reads using CATT. This sample carries around 23,000 delta-chain clones, about 7% of them seen once, and the ten largest clones take 0.85% to 1%. Their recognized antigens are unknown. Study results and caveats: Highly polyclonal TRG and TRD repertoires with Gaussian CDR3 length distributions appeared in thymus.

The sequenced sample consisted of Vdelta1+ gamma-delta thymocytes from the thymus. Subset: FACS-sorted CD3+ TCRalphabeta- TCRVdelta1+ TCRVdelta2- thymocytes. Receptor source: a girl under three years old who had congenital heart surgery.

About this clone: This may arise from a read error, as a much more abundant clone is one base away. The chain uses TRDV2 and TRDJ1, with D hard to call. TCRdb does not report a J gene; here it was assigned by matching the DNA to germline references. Germline CDR1 is GEAIGNYY and CDR2 is EKD. CDR3 length: 15 residues. The V end was cut by 3 bases, the J end by 0 bases, with 13 bases between. CDR3 region: CACDADVANTDKLIF. CDR3 DNA sequence: TGTGCCTGTGACGCCGATGTGGCTAACACCGATAAACTCATCTTT.

In its sample, this clone is medium-sized (0.01 to 0.1%). This sequence joins TRDV2 and TRDJ1, with D possibly matching TRDD3 (5 bases). The germline CDR1 and CDR2 sequences are GEAIGNYY and EKD. V was clipped by 0 bases and J by 0 bases, with 22 bases between them. CDR3 length equals 19 residues. As DNA, the CDR3 is TGTGCCTGTGACACCGGAAGCCGTCGCAGATACCCGTACACCGATAAACTCATCTTT. It translates to CACDTGSRRRYPYTDKLIF.

This clone is labeled medium-sized. The chain carries TRDV2 and TRDJ1; D gene ambiguous. The CDR3 spans 13 residues. Between the trimmed V and J ends, which lost 5 bases and 9 bases, there was a span of 18 bases. Germline lookup yields CDR1 GEAIGNYY and CDR2 EKD. CDR3 bases: TGTGCCTGTGTCGTTGGTGAAGTCCCCGAACTCATCTTT. Its protein product is CACVVGEVPELIF.

This clone was seen only a few times. The chain joins TRDV1 to TRDJ1, with TRDD3 matching 10 bases. V shed 2 bases and J 8 bases; nucleotides not matched to a gene: 29. Germline values: CDR1 TSWWSYY, CDR2 QGS. The CDR3 is 22 amino acids. The CDR3: CALGELSRGGIRGVLGDAKLIF. In nucleotides, the CDR3 is TGTGCTCTTGGGGAATTATCGCGAGGGGGGATACGCGGTGTACTGGGGGATGCGAAACTCATCTTT.

This clone has just a few counts. V usage is TRDV1 and J usage is TRDJ1; 9 nucleotides agree with TRDD3. The CDR3 is 18 amino acids. The junction had 13 bases not matched to a gene; V was cut back by 2 bases and J by 3 bases. Germline CDR1 is TSWWSYY and CDR2 is QGS. The CDR3 here is CALGEFRGYVPVSDKLIF. The CDR3 DNA reads TGTGCTCTTGGGGAATTTAGGGGATACGTTCCAGTGTCCGATAAACTCATCTTT.

V is TRDV1 and J is TRDJ1; TRDD3 matches 8 bases. TCRdb offers no J gene call, so here the DNA was matched to germline to obtain one. Germline CDR1 reads TSWWSYY; CDR2 reads QGS. The V gene end was trimmed by 2 bases and the J gene end by 2 bases; junction bases not matched to a gene: 25. The CDR3 covers 22 residues. DNA of the CDR3: TGTGCTCTTGGGGAAGGGCTGGAGTCGCTGGTGAGGGATACGCGAGGAACCGATAAACTCATCTTT. It specifies CALGEGLESLVRDTRGTDKLIF.

The chain links TRDV1 to TRDJ1; 10 bases are shared with TRDD3. The CDR3 runs to 27 residues. V was clipped by 2 bases and J by 0 bases; unmatched bases: 36. Germline V lookup: CDR1 TSWWSYY, CDR2 QGS. The CDR3 DNA reads as TGTGCTCTTGGGGAATCGCGGGCTTGCTCAGGGACTGGGGGATTTAATTTGGATGGCCCGTACACCGATAAACTCATCTTT. Translation: CALGESRACSGTGGFNLDGPYTDKLIF.

This clone appeared a few times. The chain carries TRDV1 and TRDJ1; possibly TRDD3 for D (9 bases). The CDR3 is 23 amino acids. The V end was cut by 0 bases, the J end by 4 bases, with 36 bases between. The V gene's germline CDR1 is TSWWSYY and CDR2 QGS. The DNA of the CDR3 is TGTGCTCTTGGGGAACTATACTGGGGGACTTCCTACGGACTCGGGGATGAAAGCGATAAACTCATCTTT. It translates to CALGELYWGTSYGLGDESDKLIF.

This clone was detected only a few times. The chain links TRDV1 to TRDJ1; D is ambiguous. The CDR3 covers 15 residues. Germline CDR1 reads TSWWSYY; CDR2 reads QGS. Trimming removed 4 bases at V and 1 base at J, with 13 bases between. As DNA, the CDR3 is TGTGCTCTTGGGGCCTTATTCCAACCCACCGATAAACTCATCTTT. This sequence encodes CALGALFQPTDKLIF.

J is TRDJ1 and V is TRDV1; D is perhaps TRDD2 or TRDD3 (5 bases each). Germline V gives CDR1 TSWWSYY, CDR2 QGS. V was clipped by 1 base and J by 8 bases, with 26 bases between them. CDR3 length: 18 residues. The CDR3 bases are TGTGCTCTTGGGGAACGGCCTCCCCAGGGTGGGGTCCTAGGGAAACTCATCTTT. Protein product: CALGERPPQGGVLGKLIF.

This clone was observed a handful of times. The rearrangement joins TRDV1 to TRDJ1; possibly TRDD2 or TRDD3 for D (8 bases each). V lost 0 bases, J lost 0 bases, and 44 bases lay in between. There are 27 residues in the CDR3. Germline assignment: CDR1 TSWWSYY and CDR2 QGS. DNA of the CDR3: TGTGCTCTTGGGGAACTAGTCTTCCTACCCCCTACTCCCTTCGACTGGGGGGCGATATACGACACCGATAAACTCATCTTT. Its protein product is CALGELVFLPPTPFDWGAIYDTDKLIF.

The chain links TRDV1 to TRDJ1; 9 bases map to TRDD3. After removal of 3 bases from V and 1 base from J, the junction contained 21 bases not matched to a gene. Germline loops: CDR1 TSWWSYY, CDR2 QGS. This CDR3 is built from 21 residues. The CDR3 spells CALGDLLPHTGDWGTTDKLIF. Written as DNA, the CDR3 is TGTGCTCTTGGGGACTTGCTTCCTCACACGGGCGACTGGGGGACCACCGATAAACTCATCTTT.

This clone has a handful of counts. The chain links TRDV1 to TRDJ1; 13 positions agree with TRDD3. The CDR3 has 21 residues. V lost 0 bases to trimming and J lost 7 bases; unmatched junction nucleotides: 20. Looked up from germline, CDR1 is TSWWSYY and CDR2 is QGS. CDR3 DNA sequence: TGTGCTCTTGGGGAACTAGGTCCCTTCTCACTACTACTGGGGGATACGAGTAAACTCATCTTT. Translation gives CALGELGPFSLLLGDTSKLIF.

The rearrangement links TRDV1 to TRDJ1, with D tentatively TRDD2 (5 bases). As TCRdb names no J gene, one was assigned here on the basis of a DNA match to germline. The CDR3 runs to 23 residues. V lost 9 bases, J lost 0 bases, and 41 bases lay in between. Germline V CDR1 and CDR2: TSWWSYY, QGS. Here the CDR3 reads CALDPLNIPEADALPRYTDKLIF. The CDR3 DNA is TGTGCTCTGGACCCGTTAAACATCCCTGAAGCGGATGCCCTACCACGGTACACCGATAAACTCATCTTT.

The rearrangement links TRDV1 to TRDJ1, with 9 bases that match TRDD3. The V and J ends lost 1 base and 4 bases, in that order; junction bases with no gene match: 22. CDR3 size: 21 residues. The germline gives CDR1 TSWWSYY, CDR2 QGS. The CDR3 here is CALGEPSGSPLLGEFVDKLIF. CDR3 DNA: TGTGCTCTTGGGGAACCGTCAGGGTCCCCTCTACTGGGGGAGTTTGTCGATAAACTCATCTTT.

This sequence joins TRDV1 and TRDJ1, with unresolved D. CDR1 and CDR2 (germline): TSWWSYY, QGS. The CDR3 has 15 amino acids. With 0 bases removed from V and 2 bases from J, the gap between germline ends came to 10 bases. The CDR3 region has the DNA TGTGCTCTTGGGGAACTAGTAAGCCTTACCGATAAACTCATCTTT. Protein product: CALGELVSLTDKLIF.

This clone was detected a few times. The gene calls are TRDV2 and TRDJ1, with 9 positions matching TRDD3. The CDR3 has 17 amino acids. Trimming cost V 5 bases and J 0 bases; bases outside gene matches: 12. CDR1 and CDR2 (germline): GEAIGNYY, EKD. The CDR3: CACALGIRELYTDKLIF. CDR3 coding DNA: TGTGCCTGTGCTCTGGGGATACGGGAATTGTACACCGATAAACTCATCTTT.

V is TRDV1 and J is TRDJ1; 10 bases are a match to TRDD3. V was clipped by 0 bases and J by 3 bases; unmatched bases: 16. The CDR3 runs 20 residues. Germline loops: CDR1 TSWWSYY, CDR2 QGS. The CDR3 protein is CALGELWIWGIRRRPDKLIF. The CDR3 DNA reads as TGTGCTCTTGGGGAACTATGGATCTGGGGGATAAGGAGGCGTCCCGATAAACTCATCTTT.

About this clone: This clone may be a read error of a much larger clone one base away. The chain joins TRDV2 to TRDJ2; D remains unclear. This CDR3 region has 14 residues. Looked up from germline, CDR1 is GEAIGNYY and CDR2 is EKD. Trimming shortened V by 3 bases and J by 4 bases, and 11 bases separated the two germline ends. The CDR3 reads CACDAVGGTAQLFF. DNA of the CDR3: TGTGCCTGTGACGCGGTCGGAGGGACAGCACAACTCTTCTTT.

This clone has just a few counts. V is TRDV1 and J is TRDJ1; 9 bases line up with TRDD3. Germline CDR1 reads TSWWSYY; CDR2 reads QGS. The CDR3 extends over 16 amino acids. Trimming removed 4 bases from V and 1 base from J; junction bases left unmatched: 7. This CDR3 is CALGGVTGGPTDKLIF. CDR3 coding DNA: TGTGCTCTTGGGGGGGTGACTGGGGGACCCACCGATAAACTCATCTTT.

The table lists this clone with a few counts. The rearrangement links TRDV1 to TRDJ1; 10 nucleotides match TRDD3. The CDR3 length is 20 residues. Trimming at V came to 2 bases and at J to 1 base, leaving 16 bases not matched to a gene. Germline CDR1 and CDR2: TSWWSYY and QGS. The CDR3 nucleotides read TGTGCTCTTGGGGAAGGACCCTCGACCATACTGGGGGATCTCACCGATAAACTCATCTTT. This sequence encodes CALGEGPSTILGDLTDKLIF.

V gene TRDV1 combines with J gene TRDJ1; 7 bases align to TRDD2. There are 19 residues in the CDR3. Germline trimming cut 2 bases from V and 2 bases from J; bases unmatched to any gene: 17. Per germline, CDR1 TSWWSYY and CDR2 QGS. The CDR3 reads CALGELGFLRGPPTDKLIF. DNA of the CDR3: TGTGCTCTTGGGGAATTGGGTTTCCTACGAGGCCCTCCGACCGATAAACTCATCTTT.